These T cell receptor beta chains were read from a single sample in a study of blood T cell repertoires in COVID-19. Clones were read by immunoSEQ multiplex PCR, and TCRdb kept only the in-frame ones, dropping some. The sample comprises 200,000 to 300,000 clones, about 85% of which are singletons, and roughly 3% rests with the top ten. Sequenced input: peripheral blood. The receptors come from a man younger than 30 with active or convalescent COVID-19. Each CDR3 is given with its conserved first and last residue. A D gene is named only where the DNA matches it firmly.

j_call | v_call | d_call | cdr3_aa
TRBJ2-1 | TRBV11-2 | NA | CASSLGPGEQFF
TRBJ1-4 | TRBV3-1/TRBV3-2 | NA | CASSPKPGEKLFF
TRBJ2-7 | TRBV9 | NA | CASSVGQTYEQYF
TRBJ2-5 | TRBV29-1 | NA | CSAIPGPKKGETQYF
TRBJ2-5 | TRBV15 | NA | CATSRTRAGGKETQYF
TRBJ1-2 | TRBV19 | NA | CASSIASGALLNYGYTF
TRBJ2-1 | TRBV30 | NA | CAWKQHGTPIYNEQFF
TRBJ1-1 | TRBV18 | NA | CASTGQANTEAFF
TRBJ2-7 | TRBV6-2/TRBV6-3 | TRBD1 | CASSRAGQGAQEQYF
TRBJ2-7 | TRBV13 | NA | CASSGGRGYEQYF
TRBJ1-1 | TRBV9 | TRBD1 | CASSVGTGQNTEAFF
TRBJ1-2 | TRBV4-1 | NA | CASSQAYKIPVSRGGNYGYTF
TRBJ2-1 | TRBV18 | NA | CASSPNPGGNNEQFF
TRBJ1-4 | TRBV2 | TRBD1 | CASSGTGNEKLFF
TRBJ2-7 | TRBV7-9 | NA | CAITRGVGTVSYEQYF
TRBJ2-2 | TRBV19 | NA | CASSIVAGKAGELFF
TRBJ1-2 | TRBV2 | TRBD1 | CASTQRDRSGIGYGYTF
TRBJ1-2 | TRBV6-4 | TRBD1 | CASSIEPTGLYGYTF
TRBJ1-2 | TRBV24-1 | TRBD1 | CAILQGLWGYTF
TRBJ1-2 | TRBV19 | TRBD1 | CASSEGGQGAYGYTF
TRBJ2-2 | TRBV11-3 | NA | CASSPDSTGELFF
TRBJ1-4 | TRBV27 | NA | CASSRQYSDEKLFF
TRBJ1-2 | TRBV6-5 | TRBD1 | CASRPGQGVRYTF
TRBJ1-3 | TRBV19 | NA | CASSVDRAPTQDTIYF
TRBJ1-6 | TRBV30 | NA | CAWTSGKNSPLHF
TRBJ2-2 | TRBV30 | NA | CAWSVRVGYTGELFF
TRBJ2-1 | TRBV6-4 | NA | CASSEGTSGEQFF
TRBJ1-1 | TRBV5-4 | NA | CASSLNTEAFF
TRBJ2-4 | TRBV11-1 | NA | CASSLIGSGIQYF
TRBJ1-1 | TRBV11-2 | TRBD1 | CASSLGQGPMNTEAFF
TRBJ2-3 | TRBV5-1 | TRBD1 | CASSLTGDEADTQYF
TRBJ1-3 | TRBV4-1 | NA | CASSPLGLSGNTIYF
TRBJ1-1 | TRBV5-1 | NA | CASSSQGYTEAFF
TRBJ2-7 | TRBV29-1 | TRBD2 | CSVSGGVYEQYF
TRBJ2-1 | TRBV4-3 | TRBD2 | CASSQGLAGEGDEQFF
TRBJ2-1 | TRBV28 | NA | CASTSLERRGNEQFF
TRBJ1-2 | TRBV6-5 | TRBD1 | CASRRQGGSSGYTF
TRBJ2-1 | TRBV7-3 | TRBD2 | CASSFRTSGYNEQFF
TRBJ2-3 | TRBV3-1/TRBV3-2 | TRBD2 | CASSQDYGLEADTQYF
TRBJ1-1 | TRBV7-9 | NA | CASREQGRPEAFF
TRBJ1-5 | TRBV27 | NA | CASSFYPAEGPLNSAQHF
TRBJ2-7 | TRBV20-1 | NA | CSASGRAGDPYEQYF
TRBJ1-1 | TRBV7-3 | NA | CASSLTGRGNTEAFF
TRBJ1-3 | TRBV6-5 | TRBD1 | CASRSTGSGNTIYF
TRBJ2-7 | TRBV14 | NA | CASSLTGSYEQYF
TRBJ1-2 | TRBV13 | TRBD1 | CASSLQTGGGIGYGYTF
TRBJ2-2 | TRBV9 | NA | CASSIRDGTGELFF
TRBJ2-1 | TRBV7-6 | TRBD2 | CASSSGTSGGAEQFF
TRBJ1-6 | TRBV4-3 | NA | CASSQAPVDSPLHF
TRBJ1-1 | TRBV11-3 | NA | CASSFTAFGNTEAFF
TRBJ1-5 | TRBV30 | NA | CAWSVRGGYSNQPQHF
TRBJ1-1 | TRBV7-3 | NA | CASSLWPLQQGSGGTEAFF
TRBJ2-3 | TRBV5-1 | TRBD1 | CASTGGRSTDTQYF
TRBJ2-2 | TRBV5-4 | NA | CASSSPDTGSGTGELFF
TRBJ2-3 | TRBV11-2 | NA | CASSLVGTQADTQYF
TRBJ2-7 | TRBV28 | NA | CASSLSRSYEQYF
TRBJ2-1 | TRBV9 | NA | CASSVGSSEQFF
TRBJ1-1 | TRBV18 | TRBD1 | CASSPRTGGAEGTEAFF
TRBJ1-1 | TRBV19 | NA | CASSIVDRGNTEAFF
TRBJ1-1 | TRBV7-9 | NA | CASSFPGSGTEAFF